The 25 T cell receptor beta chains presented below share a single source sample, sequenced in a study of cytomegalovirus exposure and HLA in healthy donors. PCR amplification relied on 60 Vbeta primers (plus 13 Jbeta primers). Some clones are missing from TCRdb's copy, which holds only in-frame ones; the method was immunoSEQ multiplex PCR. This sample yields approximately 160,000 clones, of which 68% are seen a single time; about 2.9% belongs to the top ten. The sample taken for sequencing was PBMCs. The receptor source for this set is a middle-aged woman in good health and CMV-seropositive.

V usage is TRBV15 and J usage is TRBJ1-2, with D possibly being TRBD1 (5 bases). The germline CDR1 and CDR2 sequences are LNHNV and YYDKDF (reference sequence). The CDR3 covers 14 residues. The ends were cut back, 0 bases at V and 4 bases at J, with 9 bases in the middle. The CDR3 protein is CATSRDTGLYGYTF. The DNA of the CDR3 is TGTGCCACCAGCAGAGATACGGGACTCTATGGCTACACCTTC. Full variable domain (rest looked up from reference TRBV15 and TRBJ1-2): DAMVIQNPRYQVTQFGKPVTLSCSQTLNHNVMYWYQQKSSQAPKLLFHYYDKDFNNEADTPDNFQSRRPNTSFCFLDIRSPGLGDTAMYLCATSRDTGLYGYTFGSGTRLTVV.

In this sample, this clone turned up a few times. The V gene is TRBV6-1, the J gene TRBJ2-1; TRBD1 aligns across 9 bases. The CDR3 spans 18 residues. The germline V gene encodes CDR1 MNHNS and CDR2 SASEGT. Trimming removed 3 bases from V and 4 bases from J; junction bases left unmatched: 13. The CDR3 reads CASSDPRSGTGTYNEQFF. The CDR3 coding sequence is TGTGCCAGCAGTGACCCTCGTTCGGGGACAGGGACATACAATGAGCAGTTCTTC.

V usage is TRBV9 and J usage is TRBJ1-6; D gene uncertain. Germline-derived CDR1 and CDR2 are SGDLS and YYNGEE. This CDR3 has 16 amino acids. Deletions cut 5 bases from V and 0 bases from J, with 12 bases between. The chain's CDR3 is CASRLAGDSYNSPLHF. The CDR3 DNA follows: TGTGCCAGCAGGCTCGCCGGGGACTCCTATAATTCACCCCTCCACTTT.

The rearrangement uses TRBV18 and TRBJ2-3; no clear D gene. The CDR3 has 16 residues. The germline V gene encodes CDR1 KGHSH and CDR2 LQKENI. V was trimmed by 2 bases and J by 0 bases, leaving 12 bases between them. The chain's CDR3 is CASSPFGFRSTDTQYF. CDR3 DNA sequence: TGTGCCAGCTCACCATTCGGGTTTCGGAGCACAGATACGCAGTATTTT.

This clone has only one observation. CDR3 amino acids: CASSLEAGGAKNIQYF. CDR3 coding DNA: TGTGCCAGCAGCTTAGAGGCGGGAGGGGCCAAAAACATTCAGTACTTC. V usage is TRBV7-2 and J usage is TRBJ2-4; 9 bases align to TRBD2. CDR3 length: 16 amino acids. Trimming removed 1 base from V and 1 base from J; junction bases left unmatched: 2. CDR1 and CDR2 (germline): SGHTA, FQGNSA.

CDR3 nucleotide sequence: TGTGCCAGTAGTATTGCTAGCCCTAACACAGATACGCAGTATTTT. Amino acids: CASSIASPNTDTQYF. This chain joins TRBV19 and TRBJ2-3; the D gene is possibly TRBD2 (5 bases). This CDR3 comprises 15 residues. From germline, CDR1 is LNHDA and CDR2 SQIVND (reference sequence). Trimming pared 3 bases from V and 2 bases from J, leaving 12 bases between.

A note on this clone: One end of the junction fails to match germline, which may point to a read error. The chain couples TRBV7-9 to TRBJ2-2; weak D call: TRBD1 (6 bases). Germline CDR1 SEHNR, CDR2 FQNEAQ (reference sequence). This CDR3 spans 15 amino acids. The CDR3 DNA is TGTTCCAGCAGCCGAGGGAACAGGGTCACCGGGGAGCTGTTTTTT. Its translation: CSSSRGNRVTGELFF.

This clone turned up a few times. CDR3 sequence reads: CASSIVGTGNYEQYF. CDR3 coding DNA: TGTGCCAGTAGTATAGTTGGGACAGGGAACTACGAGCAGTACTTC. This chain joins TRBV19 and TRBJ2-7, with 9 bases that match TRBD1. Trimming took 1 base from V and 3 from J; bases not matched to a gene: 4. CDR1 and CDR2 from the germline V gene are LNHDA and SQIVND (reference sequence). The CDR3 length is 15 residues.

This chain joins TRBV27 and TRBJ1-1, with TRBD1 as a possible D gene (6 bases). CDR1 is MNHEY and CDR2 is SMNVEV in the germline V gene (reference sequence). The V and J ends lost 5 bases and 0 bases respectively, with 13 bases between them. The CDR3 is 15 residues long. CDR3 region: CASSRGGMVNTEAFF. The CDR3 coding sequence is TGTGCCAGCAGTAGGGGGGGGATGGTGAACACTGAAGCTTTCTTT.

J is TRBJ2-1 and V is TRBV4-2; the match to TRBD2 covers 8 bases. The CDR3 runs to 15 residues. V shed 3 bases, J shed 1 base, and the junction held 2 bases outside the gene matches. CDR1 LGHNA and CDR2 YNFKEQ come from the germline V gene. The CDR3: CASSQSGSSYNEQFF. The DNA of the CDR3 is TGTGCCAGCAGCCAGAGCGGGAGTTCCTACAATGAGCAGTTCTTC.

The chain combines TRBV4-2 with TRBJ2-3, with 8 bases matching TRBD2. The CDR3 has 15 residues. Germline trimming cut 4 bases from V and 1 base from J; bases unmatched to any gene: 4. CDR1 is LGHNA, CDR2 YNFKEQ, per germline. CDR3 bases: TGTGCCAGCAGCCTCGGGGGGGCTGGCACAGATACGCAGTATTTT. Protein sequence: CASSLGGAGTDTQYF.

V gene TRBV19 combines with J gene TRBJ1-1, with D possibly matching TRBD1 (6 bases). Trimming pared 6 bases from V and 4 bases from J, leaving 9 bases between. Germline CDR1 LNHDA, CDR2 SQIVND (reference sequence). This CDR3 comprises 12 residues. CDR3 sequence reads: CASRRGGTEAFF. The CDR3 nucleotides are TGTGCCAGTAGGAGGGGGGGCACTGAAGCTTTCTTT.

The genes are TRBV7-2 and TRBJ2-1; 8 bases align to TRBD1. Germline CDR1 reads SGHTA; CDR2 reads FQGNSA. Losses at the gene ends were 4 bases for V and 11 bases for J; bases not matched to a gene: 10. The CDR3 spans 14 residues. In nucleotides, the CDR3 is TGTGCCAGCAGCTCAACCGGGACAGGCCATCAGCAGTTCTTC. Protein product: CASSSTGTGHQQFF.

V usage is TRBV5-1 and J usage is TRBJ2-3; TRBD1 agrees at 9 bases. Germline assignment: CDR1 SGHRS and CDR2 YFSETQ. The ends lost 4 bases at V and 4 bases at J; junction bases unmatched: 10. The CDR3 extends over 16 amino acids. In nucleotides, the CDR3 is TGCGCCAGCAGCGGCCGGGACAGGGAGGGGGCAGATACGCAGTATTTT. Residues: CASSGRDREGADTQYF.

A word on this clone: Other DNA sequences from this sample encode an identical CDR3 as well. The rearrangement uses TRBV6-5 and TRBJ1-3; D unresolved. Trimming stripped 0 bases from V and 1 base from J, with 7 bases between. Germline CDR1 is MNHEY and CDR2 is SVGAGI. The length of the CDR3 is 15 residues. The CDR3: CASSYSGGSGNTIYF. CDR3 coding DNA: TGTGCCAGCAGTTACTCGGGAGGTTCTGGAAACACCATATATTTT.

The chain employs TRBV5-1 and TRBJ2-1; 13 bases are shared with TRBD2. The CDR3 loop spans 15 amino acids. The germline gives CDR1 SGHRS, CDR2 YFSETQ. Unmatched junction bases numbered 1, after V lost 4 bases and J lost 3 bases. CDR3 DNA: TGCGCCAGCAGCCGGACTAGCGGGAGCTACAATGAGCAGTTCTTC. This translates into CASSRTSGSYNEQFF.

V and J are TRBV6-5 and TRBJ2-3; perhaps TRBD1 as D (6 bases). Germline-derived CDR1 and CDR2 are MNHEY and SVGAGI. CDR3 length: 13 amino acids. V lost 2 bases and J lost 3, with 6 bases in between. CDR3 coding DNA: TGTGCCAGCAGTTACACAGGGACAGATACGCAGTATTTT. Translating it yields CASSYTGTDTQYF.

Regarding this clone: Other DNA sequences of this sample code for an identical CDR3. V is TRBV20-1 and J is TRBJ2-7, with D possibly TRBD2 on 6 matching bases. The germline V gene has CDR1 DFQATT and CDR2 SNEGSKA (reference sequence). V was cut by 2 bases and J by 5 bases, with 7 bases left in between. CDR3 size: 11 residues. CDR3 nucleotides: TGCAGTGCTAGATGGGGGGACGAGCAGTACTTC. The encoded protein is CSARWGDEQYF.

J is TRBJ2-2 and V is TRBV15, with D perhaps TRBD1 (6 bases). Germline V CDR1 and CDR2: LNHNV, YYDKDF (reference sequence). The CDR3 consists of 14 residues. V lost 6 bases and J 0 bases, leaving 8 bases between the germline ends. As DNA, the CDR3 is TGTGCCACCAGTTGGACAGCGAACACCGGGGAGCTGTTTTTT. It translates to CATSWTANTGELFF.

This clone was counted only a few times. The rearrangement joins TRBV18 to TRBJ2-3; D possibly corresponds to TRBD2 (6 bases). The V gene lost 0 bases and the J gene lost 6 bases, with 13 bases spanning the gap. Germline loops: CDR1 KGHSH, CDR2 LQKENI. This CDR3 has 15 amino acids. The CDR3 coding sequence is TGTGCCAGCTCACCACCTGGGAGGCCGGAGGATACGCAGTATTTT. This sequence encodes CASSPPGRPEDTQYF.

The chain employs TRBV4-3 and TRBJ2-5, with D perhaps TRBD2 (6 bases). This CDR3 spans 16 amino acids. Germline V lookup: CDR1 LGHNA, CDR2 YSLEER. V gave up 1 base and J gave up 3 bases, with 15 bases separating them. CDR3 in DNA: TGCGCCAGCAGCCAAGGGTCCGCGCGGGGAAAAGAGACCCAGTACTTC. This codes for CASSQGSARGKETQYF.

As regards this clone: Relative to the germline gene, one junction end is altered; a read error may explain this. CDR3 nucleotide sequence: TGTGCCAGCAGTTCCCCGGGGAGCTATGGCTACCCCTTC. As protein: CASSSPGSYGYPF. The V and J genes are TRBV6-5 and TRBJ1-2; D remains unclear. Per the germline V gene, CDR1 is MNHEY and CDR2 is SVGAGI. CDR3 length equals 13 residues.

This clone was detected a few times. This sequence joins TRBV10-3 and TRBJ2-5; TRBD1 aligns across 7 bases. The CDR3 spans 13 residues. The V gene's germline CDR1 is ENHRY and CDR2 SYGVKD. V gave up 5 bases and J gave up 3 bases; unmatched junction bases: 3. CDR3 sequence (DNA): TGTGCCATCAGTATTGGGACAGAAGAGACCCAGTACTTC. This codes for CAISIGTEETQYF.

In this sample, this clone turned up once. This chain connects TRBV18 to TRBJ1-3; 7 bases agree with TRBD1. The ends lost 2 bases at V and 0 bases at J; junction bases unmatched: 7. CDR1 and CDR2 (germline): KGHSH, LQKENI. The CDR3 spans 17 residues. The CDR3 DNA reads TGTGCCAGCTCACCAATTACCGGGACAGTCTCTGGAAACACCATATATTTT. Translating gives CASSPITGTVSGNTIYF.

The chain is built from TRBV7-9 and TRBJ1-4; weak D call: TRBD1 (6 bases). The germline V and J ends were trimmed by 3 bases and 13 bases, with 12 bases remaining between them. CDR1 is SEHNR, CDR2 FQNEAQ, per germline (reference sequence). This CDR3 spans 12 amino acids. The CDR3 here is CASSFWGLPLFF. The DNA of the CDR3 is TGTGCCAGCAGCTTTTGGGGGCTACCACTGTTTTTT.